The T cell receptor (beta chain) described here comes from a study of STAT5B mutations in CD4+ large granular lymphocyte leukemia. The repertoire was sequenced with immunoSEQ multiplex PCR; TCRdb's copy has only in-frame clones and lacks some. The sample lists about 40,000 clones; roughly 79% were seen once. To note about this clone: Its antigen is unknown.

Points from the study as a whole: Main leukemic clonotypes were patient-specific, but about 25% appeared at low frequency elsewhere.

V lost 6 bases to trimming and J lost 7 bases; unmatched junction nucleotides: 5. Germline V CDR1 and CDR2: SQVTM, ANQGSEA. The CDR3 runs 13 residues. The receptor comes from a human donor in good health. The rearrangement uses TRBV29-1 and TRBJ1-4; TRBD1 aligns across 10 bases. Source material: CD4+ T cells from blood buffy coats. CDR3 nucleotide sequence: TGCAGCGTGAAGACAGGGGGCGGTGAAAAACTGTTTTTT. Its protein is CSVKTGGGEKLFF.